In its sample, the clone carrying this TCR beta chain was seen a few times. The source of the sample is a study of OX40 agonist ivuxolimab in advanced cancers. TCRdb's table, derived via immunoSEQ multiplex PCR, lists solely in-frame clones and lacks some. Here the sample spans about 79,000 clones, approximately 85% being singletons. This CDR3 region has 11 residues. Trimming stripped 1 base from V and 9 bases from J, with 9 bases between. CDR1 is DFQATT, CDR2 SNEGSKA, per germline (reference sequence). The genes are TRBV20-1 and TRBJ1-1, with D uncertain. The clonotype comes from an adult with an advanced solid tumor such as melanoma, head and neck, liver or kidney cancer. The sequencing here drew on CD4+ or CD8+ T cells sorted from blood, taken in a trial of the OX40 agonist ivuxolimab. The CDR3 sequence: CSARAESQAFF. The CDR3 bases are TGCAGTGCTAGAGCTGAATCTCAAGCTTTCTTT.